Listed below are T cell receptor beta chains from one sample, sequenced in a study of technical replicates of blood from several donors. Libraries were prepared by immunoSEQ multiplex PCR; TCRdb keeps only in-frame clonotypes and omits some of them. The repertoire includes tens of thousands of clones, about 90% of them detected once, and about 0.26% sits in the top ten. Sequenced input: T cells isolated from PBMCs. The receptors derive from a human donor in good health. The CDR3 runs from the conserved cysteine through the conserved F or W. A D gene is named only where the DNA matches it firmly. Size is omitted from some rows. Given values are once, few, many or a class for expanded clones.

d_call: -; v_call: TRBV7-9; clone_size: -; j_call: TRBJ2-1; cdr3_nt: TGTGCCAGCAGCCTATCACCAGGGGCGACCTACAATGAGCAGTTCTTC; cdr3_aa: CASSLSPGATYNEQFF
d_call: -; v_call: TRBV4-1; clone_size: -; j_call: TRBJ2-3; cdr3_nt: TGCGCCAGCACCCGGGGGTTAGCTGCGGATACGCAGTATTTT; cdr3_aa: CASTRGLAADTQYF
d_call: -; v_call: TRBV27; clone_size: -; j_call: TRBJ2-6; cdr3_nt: TGTGCCAGCAGCGTGGCTTACTCTGGGGCCAACGTCCTGACTTTC; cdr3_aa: CASSVAYSGANVLTF
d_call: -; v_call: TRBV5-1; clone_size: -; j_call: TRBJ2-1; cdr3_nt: TGCGCCAGCACCAAAAAAGAGTTTGGTCAGGTGGACAATGAGCAGTTCTTC; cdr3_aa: CASTKKEFGQVDNEQFF
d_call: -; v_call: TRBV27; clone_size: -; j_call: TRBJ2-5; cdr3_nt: TGTGCCAGCAGTTTCACCGGGACACCCTCCCAAGAGACCCAGTACTTC; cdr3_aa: CASSFTGTPSQETQYF
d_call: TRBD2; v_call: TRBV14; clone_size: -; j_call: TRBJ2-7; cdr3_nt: TGTGCCAGCGGATCAACCGGGACTAGCGGGAGCTTATTACGCGAGCAGTACTTC; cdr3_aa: CASGSTGTSGSLLREQYF
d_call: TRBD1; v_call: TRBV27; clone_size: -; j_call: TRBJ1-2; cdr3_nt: TGTGCCAGCAGTGTTACGGGACAGCCCCTGGGGCGGCGTGGCTACACCTTC; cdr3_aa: CASSVTGQPLGRRGYTF
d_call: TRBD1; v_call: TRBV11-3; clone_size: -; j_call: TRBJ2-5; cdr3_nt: TGTGCCAGCAGCTCGGGACAGAAAGAGACCCAGTACTTC; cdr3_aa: CASSSGQKETQYF
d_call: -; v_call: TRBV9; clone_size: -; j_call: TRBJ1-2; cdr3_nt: TGTGCCAGCAGCGTAGGTCCGGGGTCGGATGGCTACACCTTC; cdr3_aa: CASSVGPGSDGYTF
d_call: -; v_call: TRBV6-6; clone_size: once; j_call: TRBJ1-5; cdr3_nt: TGTGCCAGCAGTTTGAGCCGGGACATCTACAATCAGCCCCAGCATTTT; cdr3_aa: CASSLSRDIYNQPQHF
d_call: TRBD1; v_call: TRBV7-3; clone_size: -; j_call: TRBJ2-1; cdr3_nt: TGTGCCAGCAGCCGGGACAGGGAAAATGAGCAGTTCTTC; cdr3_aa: CASSRDRENEQFF
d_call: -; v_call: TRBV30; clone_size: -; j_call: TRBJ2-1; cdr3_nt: TGTGCCCTGGAGTGGGGCTCGTACAATGAGCAGTTCTTC; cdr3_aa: CALEWGSYNEQFF
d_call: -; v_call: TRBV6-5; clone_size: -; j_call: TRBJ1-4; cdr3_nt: TGTGCCAGCGGCGGGTTAACAACTAATGAAAAACTGTTTTTT; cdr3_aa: CASGGLTTNEKLFF
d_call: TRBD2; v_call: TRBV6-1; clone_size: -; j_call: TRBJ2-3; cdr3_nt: TGTGCCAGCAGTGACCTAGCGGGGGGCCGCACAGATACGCAGTATTTT; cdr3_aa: CASSDLAGGRTDTQYF
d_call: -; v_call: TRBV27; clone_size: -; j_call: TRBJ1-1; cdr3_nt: TGTGCCAGCCAGCGTCGGGGGAGGGGTGACACTGAAGCTTTCTTT; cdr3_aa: CASQRRGRGDTEAFF
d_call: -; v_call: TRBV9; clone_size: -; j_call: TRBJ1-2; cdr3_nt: TGTGCCAGCAGCACCCCGGGGGTTGGCTACACCTTC; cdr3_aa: CASSTPGVGYTF
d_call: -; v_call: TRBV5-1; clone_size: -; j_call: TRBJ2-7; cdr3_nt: TGCGCCAGCAGCGTCTCGACGGGCGAGCAGTACTTC; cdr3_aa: CASSVSTGEQYF
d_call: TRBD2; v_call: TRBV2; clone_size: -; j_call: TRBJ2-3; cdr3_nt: TGTGCCAGCAGTGGAGGGACTAGCGGGGATAGCACAGATACGCAGTATTTT; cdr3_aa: CASSGGTSGDSTDTQYF
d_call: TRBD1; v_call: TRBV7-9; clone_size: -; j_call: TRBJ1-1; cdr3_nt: TGTGCCCCCGGGACAGGGCCCGGCAACACTGAAGCTTTCTTT; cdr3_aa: CAPGTGPGNTEAFF
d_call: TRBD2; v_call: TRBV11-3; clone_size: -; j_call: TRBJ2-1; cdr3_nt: TGTGCCAGCAGCCCAGGGAGGGCCGAACTTAACAATGAGCAGTTCTTC; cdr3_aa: CASSPGRAELNNEQFF
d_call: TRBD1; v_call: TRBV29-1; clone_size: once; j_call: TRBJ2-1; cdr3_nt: TGCAGCGTCGCCCGGGACAGGGTTTCCGTCAATGAGCAGTTCTTC; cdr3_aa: CSVARDRVSVNEQFF
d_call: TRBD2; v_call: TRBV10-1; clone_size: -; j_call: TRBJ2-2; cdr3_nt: TGCGCCAGCAGGAGCACCGGGACTAGCGCCCACACCGGGGAGCTGTTTTTT; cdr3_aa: CASRSTGTSAHTGELFF
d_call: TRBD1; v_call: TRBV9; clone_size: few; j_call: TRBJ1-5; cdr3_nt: TGTGCCAGCAGCGTGCAGGGGGAAGGTCAGCCCCAGCATTTT; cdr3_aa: CASSVQGEGQPQHF
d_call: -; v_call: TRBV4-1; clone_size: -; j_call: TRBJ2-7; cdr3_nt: TGCGCCAGCAGGGACAGAGCCAGGGGTTACGAGCAGTACTTC; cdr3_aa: CASRDRARGYEQYF
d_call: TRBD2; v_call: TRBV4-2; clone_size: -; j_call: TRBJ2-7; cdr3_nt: TGTGCCAGCAGCCAAGAGGCGGGAGGGTACGAGCAGTACTTC; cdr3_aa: CASSQEAGGYEQYF
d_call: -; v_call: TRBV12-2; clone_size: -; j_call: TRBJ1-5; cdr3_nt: TGTGCAAGTCGCTTAAGAGCTCAGCCCCAGCATTTT; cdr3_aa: CASRLRAQPQHF
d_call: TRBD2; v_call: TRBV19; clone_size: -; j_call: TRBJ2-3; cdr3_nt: TGTGCCAGCTGGGGTACTAGCGGGGGGTTAGATACGCAGTATTTT; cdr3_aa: CASWGTSGGLDTQYF
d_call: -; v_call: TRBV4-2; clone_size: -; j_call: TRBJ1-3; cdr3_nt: TGTGCCAGCACCACGGACAGAAATTTTTTTGGAAACACCATATATTTT; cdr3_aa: CASTTDRNFFGNTIYF
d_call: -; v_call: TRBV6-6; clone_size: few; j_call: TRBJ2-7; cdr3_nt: TGTGCCAGCAGGGGCATCTACGAGCAGTACTTC; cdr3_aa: CASRGIYEQYF
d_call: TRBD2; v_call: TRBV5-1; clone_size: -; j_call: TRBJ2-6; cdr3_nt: TGCGCCAGCAGCCTTACCGGGACTAGGATCTCTGGGGCCAACGTCCTGACTTTC; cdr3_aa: CASSLTGTRISGANVLTF
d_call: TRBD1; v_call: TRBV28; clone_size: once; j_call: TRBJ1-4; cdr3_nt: TGTGCCAGCAGCTCACCCGGCTCCGACAGGGGATCTGAAAAACTGTTTTTT; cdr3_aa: CASSSPGSDRGSEKLFF
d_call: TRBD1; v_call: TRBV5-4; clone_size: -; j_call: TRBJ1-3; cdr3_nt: TGTGCCAGCAGGATAGGCGGACCCACAGGGGGCTTTGGAAACACCATATATTTT; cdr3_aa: CASRIGGPTGGFGNTIYF
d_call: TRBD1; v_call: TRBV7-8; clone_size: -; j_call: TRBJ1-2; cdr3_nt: TGTGCCAGCAGCTTAGGGCTTTTACAGGGGACCCCCGATGGCTACACCTTC; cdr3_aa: CASSLGLLQGTPDGYTF
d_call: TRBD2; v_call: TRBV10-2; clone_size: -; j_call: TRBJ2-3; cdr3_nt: TGCGCCAGCAGTCTTAGACTAGCGGGCACAGATACGCAGTATTTT; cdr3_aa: CASSLRLAGTDTQYF